The 14 T cell receptor beta chains reported below all come from one sample, sequenced in a study of OX40 agonist ivuxolimab in advanced cancers. Generated by immunoSEQ multiplex PCR, the TCRdb table keeps only in-frame clones and is missing some. The sample carries roughly 70,000 clones, 85% recorded once. The sequencing used CD4+ or CD8+ T cells sorted from blood, collected in a trial of the OX40 agonist ivuxolimab. The receptors shown here come from an adult with an advanced solid tumor such as melanoma, head and neck, liver or kidney cancer.

V and J are TRBV10-2 and TRBJ2-1, with 14 nucleotides matching TRBD2. The V segment lost 7 bases and the J segment 5 bases; nucleotides outside the gene matches: 4. The germline CDR1 and CDR2 sequences are WSHSY and SAAADI. The length of the CDR3 is 15 residues. CDR3 amino acids: CASISGLAGDNEQFF. The CDR3 DNA reads TGCGCCAGCATCTCGGGACTAGCGGGAGACAATGAGCAGTTCTTC.

The chain links TRBV15 to TRBJ2-4; possibly TRBD2 for D (5 bases). V was clipped by 5 bases and J by 7 bases, with 12 bases between them. CDR3 length equals 13 residues. Looked up from germline, CDR1 is LNHNV and CDR2 is YYDKDF (reference sequence). The CDR3, as DNA: TGTGCCACCAGCCCAGGAGGATGGAACATTCAGTACTTC. Its protein is CATSPGGWNIQYF.

The CDR3: CASSLMTENEQYF. Written as DNA, the CDR3 is TGTGCCAGCAGCTTAATGACTGAGAACGAGCAGTACTTC. The V and J genes are TRBV11-3 and TRBJ2-7; D gene unclear. Trimming cost V 2 bases and J 5 bases, with 10 bases left between them. This CDR3 has 13 residues. CDR1 and CDR2 from the germline V gene are SGHNT and YENEEA.

This chain uses TRBV25-1 with TRBJ2-7; D might be TRBD1 (6 bases). Germline values: CDR1 MGHDK, CDR2 SYGVNS. Deletions cut 4 bases from V and 1 base from J, with 20 bases between. CDR3 length equals 17 residues. CDR3 nucleotide sequence: TGTGCCAGCAGTGGCCCACCCAAATACAGGGATTCCTACGAGCAGTACTTC. Translation gives CASSGPPKYRDSYEQYF.

The chain is built from TRBV6-5 and TRBJ1-1, with a weak D call TRBD1 (5 bases). Trimming shortened V by 2 bases and J by 4 bases, and 11 bases separated the two germline ends. The CDR3 consists of 14 residues. CDR1 and CDR2 (germline): MNHEY, SVGAGI. The CDR3 coding sequence is TGTGCCAGCAGTTACAGGGGCGAAAGCACTGAAGCTTTCTTT. This encodes CASSYRGESTEAFF.

This chain links TRBV7-9 with TRBJ2-2; 10 bases are shared with TRBD2. Germline V gene sequence: CDR1 SEHNR, CDR2 FQNEAQ (reference sequence). Unmatched junction bases numbered 7, after V lost 8 bases and J lost 4 bases. CDR3 length equals 15 residues. The CDR3 DNA follows: TGTGCCAGCTTGCCACGACTAGCGGGCACCGGGGAGCTGTTTTTT. As protein: CASLPRLAGTGELFF.

The chain links TRBV15 to TRBJ1-1; tentative D call: TRBD1 (5 bases). Trimming stripped 4 bases from V and 3 bases from J, with 15 bases between. This CDR3 has 15 amino acids. Germline values: CDR1 LNHNV, CDR2 YYDKDF (reference sequence). CDR3 nucleotide sequence: TGTGCCACCAGCACGTATCAGGGCTACGACACTGAAGCTTTCTTT. This gives the protein CATSTYQGYDTEAFF.

This chain links TRBV6-5 with TRBJ1-6, with D possibly TRBD1 on 6 matching bases. CDR3 length: 13 residues. The germline CDR1 and CDR2 sequences are MNHEY and SVGAGI. V was shortened by 8 bases and J by 6 bases, with 11 bases between the two germline ends. This chain's CDR3 is CASGGGGNSPLHF. Written as DNA, the CDR3 is TGTGCCAGCGGAGGAGGGGGTAATTCACCCCTCCACTTT.

A single count supports this clone. The V call is TRBV30, the J call TRBJ1-1; D is possibly TRBD1 (5 bases). Trimming cost V 0 bases and J 12 bases, with 11 bases left between them. The CDR3 consists of 11 residues. CDR1 is GTSNPN and CDR2 is SVGIG in the germline V gene (reference sequence). The chain's CDR3 is CAWSVPRVPFF. The CDR3, as DNA: TGTGCCTGGAGTGTACCCAGGGTCCCTTTCTTT.

This rearrangement joins TRBV28 to TRBJ1-4, with 7 positions matching TRBD1. CDR3 length: 13 residues. V dropped 5 bases and J dropped 8; count of bases not matched to a gene: 5. Germline V gene lookup returns CDR1 MDHEN and CDR2 SYDVKM. The CDR3 protein is CASSLPDREKLFF. CDR3 sequence (DNA): TGTGCCAGCAGTCTCCCGGACAGGGAAAAACTGTTTTTT. Together with reference TRBV28 and TRBJ1-4, the CDR3 gives the full variable domain: DVKVTQSSRYLVKRTGEKVFLECVQDMDHENMFWYRQDPGLGLRLIYFSYDVKMKEKGDIPEGYSVSREKKERFSLILESASTNQTSMYLCASSLPDREKLFFGSGTQLSVL.

This chain joins TRBV15 and TRBJ2-7; D is unresolved. The V end lost 0 bases, the J end lost 2 bases, and 2 bases lay between the germline ends. The V gene's germline CDR1 is LNHNV and CDR2 YYDKDF (reference sequence). The CDR3 extends over 12 amino acids. CDR3 sequence (DNA): TGTGCCACCAGCAGAGATGCCTACGAGCAGTACTTC. It is translated as CATSRDAYEQYF.

J is TRBJ1-1 and V is TRBV9; a weak D match, TRBD1 (5 bases). CDR1 is SGDLS, CDR2 YYNGEE, per germline. The CDR3 is 15 residues long. V was cut by 4 bases and J by 4 bases, with 17 bases left in between. CDR3 nucleotide sequence: TGTGCCAGCAGCCCCCGAAGGGCGGGGGGCACTGAAGCTTTCTTT. It translates to CASSPRRAGGTEAFF.

The CDR3 sequence is CASSIGGQGAQRAGELFF. Here the CDR3 DNA reads TGTGCCAGTAGTATAGGTGGACAGGGGGCTCAGCGCGCCGGGGAGCTGTTTTTT. The V and J genes are TRBV19 and TRBJ2-2; 11 bases agree with TRBD1. This CDR3 contains 18 residues. Germline assignment: CDR1 LNHDA and CDR2 SQIVND (reference sequence). The ends lost 1 base at V and 6 bases at J; junction bases unmatched: 10.

The DNA for the CDR3 is TGTGCCAGCAGTTTCGAGGACAGCATCTACGAGCAGTACTTC. Its translation is CASSFEDSIYEQYF. The rearrangement links TRBV28 to TRBJ2-7; possibly TRBD1 for D (6 bases). Germline CDR1 MDHEN, CDR2 SYDVKM. This CDR3 is built from 14 residues. V was clipped by 3 bases and J by 3 bases, with 12 bases between them.